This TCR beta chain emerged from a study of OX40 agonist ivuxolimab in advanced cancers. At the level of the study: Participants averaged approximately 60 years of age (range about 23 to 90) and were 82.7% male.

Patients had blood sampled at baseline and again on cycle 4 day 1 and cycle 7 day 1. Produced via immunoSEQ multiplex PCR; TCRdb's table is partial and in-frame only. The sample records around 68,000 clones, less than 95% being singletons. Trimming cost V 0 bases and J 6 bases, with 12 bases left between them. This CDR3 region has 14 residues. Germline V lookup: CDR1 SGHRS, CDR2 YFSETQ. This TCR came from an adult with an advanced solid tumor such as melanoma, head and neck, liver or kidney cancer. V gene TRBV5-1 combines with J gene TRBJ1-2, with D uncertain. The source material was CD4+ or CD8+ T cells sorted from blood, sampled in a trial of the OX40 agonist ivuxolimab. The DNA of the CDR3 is TGCGCCAGCAGCTTGGAGGGTCGAGGAAATGGCTACACCTTC. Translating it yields CASSLEGRGNGYTF.